The clone carrying this T cell receptor (beta chain) was observed a handful of times. Its antigen remains unidentified. The data were taken from a study of T cells in Graves' hyperthyroidism and ophthalmopathy. Whole-study results and caveats: The model predicted ophthalmopathy a median roughly 6.5 months before onset.

This CDR3 spans 15 amino acids. Germline V gene data show CDR1 as LNHNV and CDR2 as YYDKDF (reference sequence). V lost 1 base and J 6 bases, leaving 15 bases between the germline ends. Clinical symptoms, serum thyroxine and TRAb, thyroid ultrasound and orbital computed tomography were used for the diagnoses. RNA transcripts served as the template for amplifying TCR beta CDR3 regions. The TCR CDR3 first-round RT-PCR relied on the HTBI primer set. Via MiXCR, TCRdb re-called the multiplex PCR reads, giving one row per CDR3 protein. The sample consists of more than 500,000 distinct CDR3 sequences, around 46% of them appearing once.

The sequenced sample consisted of peripheral blood or thyroid tissue (not recorded which). The J gene is TRBJ1-2, the V gene TRBV15; D gene ambiguous. The receptor's source is an adult woman with Graves' disease, either hyperthyroidism or ophthalmopathy (not recorded which). The CDR3 nucleotides are TGTGCCACCAGCAGAGCGGGCAGGAACTTTAATGGCTACACCTTC. This translates into CATSRAGRNFNGYTF. The whole variable domain, remainder taken from reference TRBV15 and TRBJ1-2, is DAMVIQNPRYQVTQFGKPVTLSCSQTLNHNVMYWYQQKSSQAPKLLFHYYDKDFNNEADTPDNFQSRRPNTSFCFLDIRSPGLGDTAMYLCATSRAGRNFNGYTFGSGTRLTVV.